This T cell receptor (beta chain) was observed in a study of shared clonotypes between healthy human individuals. Study-wide results and limits: Shared across several donors were 5% to 6% of the naive CD4 clonotypes.

Remarks on this clone: What it binds is not known.

Measured with immunoSEQ multiplex PCR; TCRdb has only the in-frame clones, and not every one. There are 2.5 million or so clones in the sample; more than 80% occur only once, and about 0.13% lies in the top ten. None of the donors, who were healthy HIV-negative adults, had recently had acute infections or vaccinations. CDR3 length: 14 amino acids. The V end lost 1 base, the J end lost 1 base, and 8 bases lay between the germline ends. Per germline, CDR1 SGHDT and CDR2 YYEEEE. The gene calls are TRBV5-6 and TRBJ1-1; D uncertain. Sequences were obtained from naive CD4+ T cells sorted from blood. Specified subset: CD45RA+ positively selected. This sequence was found in a man aged 18 to 35 in good health. CDR3: CASSLRGTNTEAFF. The CDR3 DNA sequence: TGTGCCAGCAGCTTGCGTGGCACGAACACTGAAGCTTTCTTT.